This T cell receptor beta chain stems from a study of blood T cell repertoires in COVID-19. Across the study: Some COVID-19 samples were acute and others convalescent; all came from the United States, Italy and Spain. PBMCs, B-cell-depleted T cells, or T cells were the source of the cDNA or gDNA that made up the material.

Between the trimmed V and J ends, which lost 5 bases and 5 bases, there was a span of 11 bases. Looked up from germline, CDR1 is LNHDA and CDR2 is SQIVND (reference sequence). This CDR3 contains 13 residues. Original data processing: Amplification with reference gene primers provided the estimates of nucleated cell counts. The table came from immunoSEQ multiplex PCR; TCRdb's copy has only in-frame clones and leaves some out. D and trimming come from the DNA, and the V and J calls and clone size come from that table. The sample lists about 78,000 clones, approximately 86% occurring once. V is TRBV19 and J is TRBJ2-3, with D uncertain. The receptor was derived from a man in his fifties or sixties with active or convalescent COVID-19. Sequenced: peripheral blood. In DNA, the CDR3 is TGTGCCAGTAGTCCTCCGACGGGAGATACGCAGTATTTT. This gives the protein CASSPPTGDTQYF.